This T cell receptor beta chain was profiled in a study of cytomegalovirus exposure and HLA in healthy donors. About the study: In a previous analysis, more than 90 million unique TCR beta sequences were found from 170 million or so T cells. Study-level points and caveats: As was reported, the classifier diagnosed cytomegalovirus status with high specificity and sensitivity. According to a later analysis, most TCR beta chains associated with CMV appeared HLA-restricted.

PCR employed 60 Vbeta and 13 Jbeta primers. This table comes from immunoSEQ multiplex PCR, and its TCRdb copy is limited to in-frame clones, with some not included. This sample's table has roughly 41,000 clones. Germline V gives CDR1 KGHSH, CDR2 LQKENI. The germline V and J ends were trimmed by 6 bases and 2 bases, with 17 bases remaining between them. The CDR3 loop spans 15 amino acids. With respect to this clone: The antigen is undetermined.

Material for sequencing was PBMCs. The clonotype comes from a woman in her thirties or forties in good health and CMV-seronegative. The chain recombines TRBV18 with TRBJ2-7; possible D gene TRBD2, 7 bases. The CDR3 coding sequence is TGTGCCAGCTCGTCAACAGGGAGGGGAACCTACGAGCAGTACTTC. Encoded protein: CASSSTGRGTYEQYF.